These T cell receptor beta chains were read from a single sample in a study of shared clonotypes between healthy human individuals. The assay was immunoSEQ multiplex PCR, and TCRdb's table has in-frame clones only and misses some. The sample has under 2.5 million clones, roughly 90% seen once. The sequenced sample was naive CD4+ T cells from PBMCs. These receptors were collected from a young man in good health. Some clones in this sample may be carry-over from other donors' samples. Each CDR3 is given with its conserved first and last residue. A D gene is named only where the DNA matches it firmly. Clone size appears in some rows only: once, few, many, or a class for an expanded clone.

V,D,size,J,DNA,CDR3
TRBV11-2,NA,NA,TRBJ2-5,TGTGCCAGCAGCTTAGTCGGAAGGGCCAGTAAAAAAGAGACCCAGTACTTC,CASSLVGRASKKETQYF
TRBV4-2,NA,NA,TRBJ1-6,TGTGCCAGCAGCCAAGAAATGGGTCGGGATTCACCCCTCCACTTT,CASSQEMGRDSPLHF
TRBV10-1,NA,once,TRBJ2-3,TGCGCCAGCAGTGATTCTCCGGCCACGCCTGGCTGCCCAGATACGCAGTATTTT,CASSDSPATPGCPDTQYF
TRBV6-1,NA,NA,TRBJ2-1,TGTGCCAGCAATAAGGCCTACAATGAGCAGTTCTTC,CASNKAYNEQFF
TRBV30,TRBD1,NA,TRBJ2-1,TGTGCCTGGAGAACAGGGGGCAATGAGCAGTTCTTC,CAWRTGGNEQFF
TRBV6-5,NA,once,TRBJ1-6,TGTGCCAGCTCCCCCGACTATAATTCACCCCTCCACTTT,CASSPDYNSPLHF
TRBV7-6,TRBD1,NA,TRBJ1-1,TGTGCCAGCAGCCTAGGGACAGGGAAGGGGAACACTGAAGCTTTCTTT,CASSLGTGKGNTEAFF
TRBV18,TRBD1,NA,TRBJ1-4,TGTGCCAGCTCACCACCTAACCCACGTAACAGGGGTACTAATGAAAAACTGTTTTTT,CASSPPNPRNRGTNEKLFF
TRBV30,NA,NA,TRBJ1-3,TGTGCCTGGAGAGCGCAGGGAAACACCATATATTTT,CAWRAQGNTIYF
TRBV4-2,TRBD2,once,TRBJ2-1,TGTGCCAGCAGCCCTCTAGCGGAGAGCTCCTACAATGAGCAGTTCTTC,CASSPLAESSYNEQFF
TRBV20-1,NA,NA,TRBJ2-1,TGCAGTGCCAAGTATTACAATGAGCAGTTCTTC,CSAKYYNEQFF
TRBV6-5,NA,NA,TRBJ2-5,TGTGCCAGCACGGACTACCAAGAGACCCAGTACTTC,CASTDYQETQYF
TRBV30,NA,NA,TRBJ1-2,TGTGCCTGTTTTGAGACAACATATGGCTACACCTTC,CACFETTYGYTF
TRBV27,NA,NA,TRBJ2-7,TGTGCCAGCAGGGACAGACAGATCTACGAGCAGTACTTC,CASRDRQIYEQYF
TRBV7-2,NA,NA,TRBJ2-2,TGTGCCAGCAGCCCCTCGCTCGGGCTGGCCAGTTACACCGGGGAGCTGTTTTTT,CASSPSLGLASYTGELFF
TRBV5-1,NA,NA,TRBJ1-1,TGCGCCAGCAGCTTGGGTTCGGGGTTTGACACTGAAGCTTTCTTT,CASSLGSGFDTEAFF
TRBV15,NA,NA,TRBJ1-3,TGTGCCACCAGCAGAGGGGGTGGGCAAGGAAACACCATATATTTT,CATSRGGGQGNTIYF
TRBV6-5,NA,NA,TRBJ2-3,TGTGCCAGCAGTTACGGGACTTCCCCGCGCACAGATACGCAGTATTTT,CASSYGTSPRTDTQYF
TRBV5-1,NA,NA,TRBJ2-5,TGCGCCAGCAGGCCGGGACACCAAGAGACCCAGTACTTC,CASRPGHQETQYF
TRBV5-1,TRBD1,NA,TRBJ2-7,TGCGCCAGCAGCTTGGGGGGACAGGGCGCGAACGAGCAGTACTTC,CASSLGGQGANEQYF
TRBV6-6,TRBD2,NA,TRBJ2-7,TGTGCCAGCAGCCCGAGGACTAGCGGGACACCCGAGCAGTACTTC,CASSPRTSGTPEQYF
TRBV19,TRBD1,NA,TRBJ2-2,TGTGCCAGTAGGAGACAGGGGGCGAACACCGGGGAGCTGTTTTTT,CASRRQGANTGELFF